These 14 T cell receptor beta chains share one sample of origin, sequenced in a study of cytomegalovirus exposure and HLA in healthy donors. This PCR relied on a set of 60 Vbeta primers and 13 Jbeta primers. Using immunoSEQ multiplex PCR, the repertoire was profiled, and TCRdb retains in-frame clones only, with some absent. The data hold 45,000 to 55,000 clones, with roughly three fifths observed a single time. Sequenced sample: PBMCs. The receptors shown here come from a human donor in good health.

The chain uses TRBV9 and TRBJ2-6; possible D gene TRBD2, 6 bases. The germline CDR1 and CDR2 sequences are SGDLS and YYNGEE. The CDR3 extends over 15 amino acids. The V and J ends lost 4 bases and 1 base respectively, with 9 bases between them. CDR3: CASSPRGSGANVLTF. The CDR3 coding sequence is TGTGCCAGCAGCCCCCGGGGGTCTGGGGCCAACGTCCTGACTTTC. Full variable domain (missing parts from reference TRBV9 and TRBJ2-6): DSGVTQTPKHLITATGQRVTLRCSPRSGDLSVYWYQQSLDQGLQFLIQYYNGEERAKGNILERFSAQQFPDLHSELNLSSLELGDSALYFCASSPRGSGANVLTFGAGSRLTVL.

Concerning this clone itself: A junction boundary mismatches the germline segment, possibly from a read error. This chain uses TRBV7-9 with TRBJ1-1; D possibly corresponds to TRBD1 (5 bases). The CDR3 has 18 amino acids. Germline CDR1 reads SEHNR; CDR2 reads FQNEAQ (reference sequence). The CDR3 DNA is TGTTCCAGCAGCTTAAGCGGGACTGTCCCTTCCGCGAACACTGAAGCTTTCTTT. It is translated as CSSSLSGTVPSANTEAFF.

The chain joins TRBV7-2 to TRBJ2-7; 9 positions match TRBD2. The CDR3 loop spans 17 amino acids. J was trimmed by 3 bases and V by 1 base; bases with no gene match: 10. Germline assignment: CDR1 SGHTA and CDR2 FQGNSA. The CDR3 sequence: CASSLGPSGVLDYEQYF. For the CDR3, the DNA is TGTGCCAGCAGCTTAGGGCCTAGCGGGGTCCTAGACTACGAGCAGTACTTC.

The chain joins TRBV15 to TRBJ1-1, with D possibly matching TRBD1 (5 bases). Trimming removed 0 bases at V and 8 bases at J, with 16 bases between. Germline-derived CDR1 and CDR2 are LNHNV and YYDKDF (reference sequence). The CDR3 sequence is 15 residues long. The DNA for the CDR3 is TGTGCCACCAGCAGAGAACGGGGGACGCCGGGGGAAGCTTTCTTT. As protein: CATSRERGTPGEAFF.

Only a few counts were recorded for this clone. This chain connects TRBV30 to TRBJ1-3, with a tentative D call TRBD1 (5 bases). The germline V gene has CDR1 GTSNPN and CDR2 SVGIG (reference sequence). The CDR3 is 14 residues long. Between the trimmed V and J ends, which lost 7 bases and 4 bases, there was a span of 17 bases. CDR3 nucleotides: TGTGCCTTAAAGGGGTTTTCGTCCGGAAACACCATATATTTT. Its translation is CALKGFSSGNTIYF.

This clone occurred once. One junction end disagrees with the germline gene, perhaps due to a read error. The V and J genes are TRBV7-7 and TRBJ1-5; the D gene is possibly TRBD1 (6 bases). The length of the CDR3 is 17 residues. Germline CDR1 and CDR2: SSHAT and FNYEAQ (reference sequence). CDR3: CASSAGEGEVSNQPQHF. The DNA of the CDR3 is TGTGCTAGCAGCGCCGGGGAGGGGGAAGTGAGCAATCAGCCCCAGCATTTT.

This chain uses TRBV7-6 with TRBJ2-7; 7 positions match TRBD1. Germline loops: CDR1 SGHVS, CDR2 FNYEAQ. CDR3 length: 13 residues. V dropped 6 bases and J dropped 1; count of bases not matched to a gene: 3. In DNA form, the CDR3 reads TGTGCCAGCAGGGGGACAGATTCCTACGAGCAGTACTTC. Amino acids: CASRGTDSYEQYF.

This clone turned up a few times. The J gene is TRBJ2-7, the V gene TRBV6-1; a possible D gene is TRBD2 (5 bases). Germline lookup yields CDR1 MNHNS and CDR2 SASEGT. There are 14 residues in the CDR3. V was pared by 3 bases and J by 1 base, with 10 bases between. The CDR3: CASSDRGYSYEQYF. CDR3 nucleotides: TGTGCCAGCAGTGATCGGGGTTATTCCTACGAGCAGTACTTC.

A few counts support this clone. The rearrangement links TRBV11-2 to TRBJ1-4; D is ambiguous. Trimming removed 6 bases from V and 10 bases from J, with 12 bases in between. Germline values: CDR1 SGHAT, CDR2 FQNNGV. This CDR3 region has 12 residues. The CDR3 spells CASSHEALKLFF. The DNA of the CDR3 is TGTGCCAGCAGTCATGAGGCCTTAAAACTGTTTTTT.

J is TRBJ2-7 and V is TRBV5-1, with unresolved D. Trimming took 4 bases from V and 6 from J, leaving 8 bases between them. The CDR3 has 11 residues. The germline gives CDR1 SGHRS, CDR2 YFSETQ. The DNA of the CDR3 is TGCGCCAGCAGCCACTCAAGCGAGCAGTACTTC. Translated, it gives CASSHSSEQYF. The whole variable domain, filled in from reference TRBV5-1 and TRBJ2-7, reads KAGVTQTPRYLIKTRGQQVTLSCSPISGHRSVSWYQQTPGQGLQFLFEYFSETQRNKGNFPGRFSGRQFSNSRSEMNVSTLELGDSALYLCASSHSSEQYFGPGTRLTVT.

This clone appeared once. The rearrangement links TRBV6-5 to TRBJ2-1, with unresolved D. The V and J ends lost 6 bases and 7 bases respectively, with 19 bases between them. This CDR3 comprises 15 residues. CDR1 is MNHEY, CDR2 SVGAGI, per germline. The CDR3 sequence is CASSYEAFRLNEQFF. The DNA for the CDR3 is TGTGCCAGCAGCTACGAGGCCTTCCGCTTGAATGAGCAGTTCTTC.

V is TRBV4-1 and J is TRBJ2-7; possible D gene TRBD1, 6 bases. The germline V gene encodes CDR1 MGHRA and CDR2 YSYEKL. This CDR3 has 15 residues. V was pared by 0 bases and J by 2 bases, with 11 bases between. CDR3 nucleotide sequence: TGCGCCAGCAGCCAAGAAAACAGGGCAACCTACGAGCAGTACTTC. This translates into CASSQENRATYEQYF.

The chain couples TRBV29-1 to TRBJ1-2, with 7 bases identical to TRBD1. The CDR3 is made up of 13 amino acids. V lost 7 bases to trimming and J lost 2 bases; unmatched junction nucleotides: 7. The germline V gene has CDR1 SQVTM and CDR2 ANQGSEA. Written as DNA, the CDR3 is TGCAGCGCCGTCCAGGGGGGAAACTATGGCTACACCTTC. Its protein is CSAVQGGNYGYTF.

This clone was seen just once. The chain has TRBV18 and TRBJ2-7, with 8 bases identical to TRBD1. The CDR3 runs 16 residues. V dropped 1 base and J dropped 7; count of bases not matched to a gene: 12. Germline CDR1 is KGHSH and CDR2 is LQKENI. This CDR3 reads CASSPRTQGVTREQYF. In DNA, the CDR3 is TGTGCCAGCTCACCACGTACACAGGGGGTAACAAGAGAGCAGTACTTC.